These 21 T cell receptor beta chains originate from one sample sequenced in a study of blood T cells in healthy people across ages. Primers used in a second PCR of roughly 6 to 11 cycles were a sample-barcoded 5' primer and a J-beta primer mix. One entry per CDR3 protein, called by TCRdb with MiXCR from the 5' RACE reads. The sample yields a few hundred thousand distinct CDR3 sequences, roughly 29% seen once. Sequencing was done on a sample of blood. The receptors originated from a woman aged 70-85 years in good health.

As to this clonotype: A junction end diverges from the germline sequence, so it may reflect a read error. The genes are TRBV12-3 or TRBV12-4 and TRBJ2-3; D gene unclear. The CDR3 extends over 15 amino acids. The CDR3 here is CASSFSRSSTDTQYF. The CDR3 DNA follows: TGTGCCAGCAGTTTTTCCAGATCGAGCACAGATACGCAATATTTT.

Here the CDR3 reads CASSSPAFRGGISGNTIYF. CDR3 nucleotide sequence: TGTGCCAGCAGTTCACCAGCATTCAGGGGTGGGATCTCTGGAAACACCATATATTTT. V usage is TRBV28 and J usage is TRBJ1-3; possibly TRBD1 for D (6 bases). The CDR3 runs 19 residues. Germline CDR1 is MDHEN and CDR2 is SYDVKM. The V end was cut by 4 bases, the J end by 0 bases, with 22 bases between. Complete variable domain (other parts from reference TRBV28 and TRBJ1-3): DVKVTQSSRYLVKRTGEKVFLECVQDMDHENMFWYRQDPGLGLRLIYFSYDVKMKEKGDIPEGYSVSREKKERFSLILESASTNQTSMYLCASSSPAFRGGISGNTIYFGEGSWLTVV.

This chain uses TRBV5-6 with TRBJ2-1; the match to TRBD2 covers 11 bases. Germline CDR1 SGHDT, CDR2 YYEEEE. The length of the CDR3 is 16 residues. Trimming cost V 2 bases and J 5 bases; bases outside gene matches: 6. Here the CDR3 DNA reads TGTGCCAGCAGCTTCCCCCTAGCGGGAGGTAACAATGAGCAGTTCTTC. Its translation: CASSFPLAGGNNEQFF.

This clonotype occurred a few times. The gene calls are TRBV6-1 and TRBJ2-1, with D possibly TRBD2 on 6 matching bases. Germline V gene data show CDR1 as MNHNS and CDR2 as SASEGT. The V and J ends lost 3 bases and 7 bases respectively, with 16 bases between them. This CDR3 is built from 15 residues. DNA for the CDR3: TGTGCCAGCAGTGATCCCGGGACCCGGGGGAATGAGCAGTTCTTC. Protein: CASSDPGTRGNEQFF.

The chain recombines TRBV6-6 with TRBJ2-4; unclear D gene. CDR1 and CDR2 (germline): MNHNY, SVGAGI (reference sequence). V gave up 11 bases and J gave up 0 bases, with 11 bases separating them. The CDR3 is 13 amino acids. The CDR3 DNA reads as TGTGCCTCCGGAAGAATAGCCAAAAACATTCAGTACTTC. It specifies CASGRIAKNIQYF.

This chain uses TRBV20-1 with TRBJ1-2; no firm D call. CDR1 is DFQATT, CDR2 SNEGSKA, per germline (reference sequence). This CDR3 spans 13 amino acids. V was clipped by 1 base and J by 0 bases, with 6 bases between them. The CDR3 is CSARGGTNYGYTF. The CDR3 DNA reads TGCAGTGCTAGAGGCGGTACTAACTATGGCTACACCTTC.

V gene TRBV10-3 combines with J gene TRBJ2-1; possible D gene TRBD1, 5 bases. CDR3 length: 15 amino acids. Deletions cut 8 bases from V and 3 bases from J, with 17 bases between. From germline, CDR1 is ENHRY and CDR2 SYGVKD. DNA for the CDR3: TGTGCCATCGGAGTGGCCTCCGACAGCTACAATGAGCAGTTCTTC. Translated, it gives CAIGVASDSYNEQFF.

Ten or more counts support this clonotype. The rearrangement uses TRBV5-1 and TRBJ2-5; perhaps TRBD1 as D (6 bases). The CDR3 covers 15 residues. Trimming left V 0 bases short and J 5 bases short, with 14 bases between. Germline V lookup: CDR1 SGHRS, CDR2 YFSETQ. CDR3 loop: CASSLGSQGTETQYF. The CDR3 DNA follows: TGCGCCAGCAGCTTGGGATCGCAGGGGACGGAGACCCAGTACTTC.

Points on this clonotype: In this CDR3 the conserved last residue, phenylalanine or tryptophan, is missing, so a read error is likely. The chain is built from TRBV5-6 and TRBJ2-5; D is ambiguous. Per germline, CDR1 SGHDT and CDR2 YYEEEE. CDR3 length equals 14 residues. Between the trimmed V and J ends, which lost 0 bases and 1 base, there was a span of 7 bases. This chain's CDR3 is CASSLEVLQETQYL. DNA for the CDR3: TGTGCCAGCAGCTTGGAAGTGCTCCAAGAGACCCAGTACCTC.

The chain employs TRBV21-1 and TRBJ2-1; TRBD2, as called in the table, went unchecked against the DNA. The tail of the sequence fits TRBJ2-5 better, so the J call may be wrong. TRBV21-1 is a known pseudogene. The CDR3 sequence is 16 residues long. The DNA of the CDR3 is TGTGCCAGCAGCAAACAGACTGGGACTGCCTTTGAGACCCAGTACTTC. Its translation is CASSKQTGTAFETQYF.

V is TRBV15 and J is TRBJ2-7; D may match TRBD1 or TRBD2 (5 bases each). The J call may be incorrect, as the DNA end agrees better with TRBJ2-5. Germline V gives CDR1 LNHNV, CDR2 YYDKDF (reference sequence). The CDR3 spans 14 residues. The CDR3 loop is CATSSPGHQETQYF. In DNA, the CDR3 is TGTGCCACCAGCAGCCCGGGACACCAAGAGACCCAGTACTTC.

The rearrangement uses TRBV10-3 and TRBJ2-3; 7 positions agree with TRBD1. V lost 5 bases and J lost 6; bases outside the gene matches: 14. The CDR3 has 16 residues. CDR1 ENHRY and CDR2 SYGVKD come from the germline V gene. CDR3 nucleotide sequence: TGTGCCATCAGTACAGGGGTATCGGCGGGCAGGGATACGCAGTATTTT. Residues: CAISTGVSAGRDTQYF.

This clonotype was seen many times. This chain joins TRBV28 and TRBJ2-7; D not resolved. V was trimmed by 6 bases and J by 1 base, leaving 13 bases between them. The CDR3 length is 14 residues. The germline V gene has CDR1 MDHEN and CDR2 SYDVKM. For the CDR3, the DNA is TGTGCCAGCAGCAACGGCGTACAGTCCTACGAGCAGTACTTC. Encoded protein: CASSNGVQSYEQYF.

The V gene is TRBV7-2, the J gene TRBJ2-2; TRBD2 matches at 8 bases. CDR1 and CDR2 from the germline V gene are SGHTA and FQGNSA. With 1 base clipped from V and 9 bases from J, the junction kept 7 bases outside the gene matches. This CDR3 spans 15 amino acids. This CDR3 reads CASSLEAGGSRELFF. The CDR3, as DNA: TGTGCCAGCAGCTTAGAGGCGGGAGGTAGCCGGGAGCTGTTTTTT.

This clonotype was recorded a few times. The CDR3 region has the DNA TGTGCCAGCACCGAGGATTACAATGAGCAGTTCTTC. Protein: CASTEDYNEQFF. V is TRBV25-1 and J is TRBJ2-1; no reliable D call. The germline V gene encodes CDR1 MGHDK and CDR2 SYGVNS. The CDR3 is made up of 12 amino acids. The ends were cut back, 7 bases at V and 4 bases at J, with 8 bases in the middle.

A few counts support this clonotype. The rearrangement joins TRBV19 to TRBJ2-1; D is tentatively TRBD1 or TRBD2 (5 bases each). Trimming stripped 2 bases from V and 7 bases from J, with 12 bases between. The CDR3 has 14 amino acids. Germline CDR1 and CDR2: LNHDA and SQIVND (reference sequence). The CDR3 DNA reads as TGTGCCAGTAGTATAAGGCAGGGCGGGAATGAGCAGTTCTTC. Residues: CASSIRQGGNEQFF.

The J gene is TRBJ2-5, the V gene TRBV7-2; 9 bases agree with TRBD2. The tail of the sequence fits TRBJ2-1 better, so the J call may be wrong. CDR1 is SGHTA, CDR2 FQGNSA, per germline. This CDR3 region has 15 residues. The CDR3 reads CASSTVAGEWGEQFF. CDR3 nucleotides: TGTGCCAGCAGCACCGTAGCGGGAGAATGGGGTGAGCAGTTCTTC.

Details on this clonotype: An end of the junction differs from the germline gene, which may be a read error. The chain combines TRBV7-2 with TRBJ2-5; TRBD2 aligns across 13 bases. The closer fit of TRBJ2-7 to the DNA end suggests the J call may be wrong. The germline V gene has CDR1 SGHTA and CDR2 FQGNSA. CDR3 length: 17 residues. The CDR3 region is CVSSLPGLAGSSYEQYF. CDR3 in DNA: TGTGTCAGCAGCCTACCGGGACTAGCGGGATCCTCCTACGAGCAGTACTTC.

J is TRBJ1-4 and V is TRBV25-1, with D hard to call. V was clipped by 5 bases and J by 1 base, with 14 bases between them. This CDR3 has 16 amino acids. The V gene's germline CDR1 is MGHDK and CDR2 SYGVNS. CDR3 region: CASSPTQKGTNEKLFF. CDR3 nucleotide sequence: TGTGCCAGCAGTCCGACGCAGAAAGGAACTAATGAAAAACTGTTTTTT.

This clonotype was seen a handful of times. The chain joins TRBV28 to TRBJ2-1, with 11 bases aligning to TRBD2. V dropped 7 bases and J dropped 3; count of bases not matched to a gene: 5. The CDR3 contains 15 residues. Looked up from germline, CDR1 is MDHEN and CDR2 is SYDVKM. CDR3 bases: TGTGCCAGCAAATTCCTAGCGGGAGGCTACAATGAGCAGTTCTTC. It encodes CASKFLAGGYNEQFF.

The sample holds a few counts of this clonotype. This sequence joins TRBV28 and TRBJ1-5; D call uncertain. This CDR3 has 16 amino acids. Germline V gene sequence: CDR1 MDHEN, CDR2 SYDVKM. With 0 bases removed from V and 5 bases from J, the gap between germline ends came to 14 bases. CDR3 protein: CASSLWTPAGDQPQHF. The DNA for the CDR3 is TGTGCCAGCAGTTTATGGACCCCCGCCGGGGATCAGCCCCAGCATTTT.